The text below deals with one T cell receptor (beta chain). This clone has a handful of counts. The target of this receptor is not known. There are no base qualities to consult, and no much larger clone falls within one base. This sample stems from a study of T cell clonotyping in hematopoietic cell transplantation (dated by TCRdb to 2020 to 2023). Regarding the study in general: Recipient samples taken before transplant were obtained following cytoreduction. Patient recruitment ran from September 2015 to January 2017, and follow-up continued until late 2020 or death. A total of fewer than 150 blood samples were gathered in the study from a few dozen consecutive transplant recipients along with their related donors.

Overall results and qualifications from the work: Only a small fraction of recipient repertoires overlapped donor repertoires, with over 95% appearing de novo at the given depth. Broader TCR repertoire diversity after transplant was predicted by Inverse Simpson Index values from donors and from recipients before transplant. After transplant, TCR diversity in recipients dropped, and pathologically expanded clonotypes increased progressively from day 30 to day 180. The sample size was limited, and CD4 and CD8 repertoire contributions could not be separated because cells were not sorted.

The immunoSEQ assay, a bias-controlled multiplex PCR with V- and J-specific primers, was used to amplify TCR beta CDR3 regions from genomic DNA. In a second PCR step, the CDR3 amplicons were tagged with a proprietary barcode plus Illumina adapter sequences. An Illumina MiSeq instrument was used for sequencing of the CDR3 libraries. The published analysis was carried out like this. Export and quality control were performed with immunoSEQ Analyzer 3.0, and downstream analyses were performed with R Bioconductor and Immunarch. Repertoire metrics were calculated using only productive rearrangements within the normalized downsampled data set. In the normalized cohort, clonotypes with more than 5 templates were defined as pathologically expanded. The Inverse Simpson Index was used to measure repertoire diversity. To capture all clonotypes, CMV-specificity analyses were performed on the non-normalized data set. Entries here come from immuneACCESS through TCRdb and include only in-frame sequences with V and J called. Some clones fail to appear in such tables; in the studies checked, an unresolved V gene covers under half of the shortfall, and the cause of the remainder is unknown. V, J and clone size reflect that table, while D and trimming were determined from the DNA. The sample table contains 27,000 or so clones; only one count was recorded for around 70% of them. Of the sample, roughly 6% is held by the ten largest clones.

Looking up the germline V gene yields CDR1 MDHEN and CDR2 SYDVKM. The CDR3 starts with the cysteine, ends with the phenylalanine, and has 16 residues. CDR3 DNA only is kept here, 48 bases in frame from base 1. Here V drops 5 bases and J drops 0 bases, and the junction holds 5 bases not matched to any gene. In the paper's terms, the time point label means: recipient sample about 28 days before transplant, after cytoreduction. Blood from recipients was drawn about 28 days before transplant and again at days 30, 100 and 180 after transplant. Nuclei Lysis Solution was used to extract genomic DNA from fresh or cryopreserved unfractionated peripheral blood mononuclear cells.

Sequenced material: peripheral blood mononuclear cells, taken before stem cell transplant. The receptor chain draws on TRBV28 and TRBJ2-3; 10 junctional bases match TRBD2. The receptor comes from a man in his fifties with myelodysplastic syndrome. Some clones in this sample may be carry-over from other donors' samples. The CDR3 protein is CASSRLAGVSTDTQYF. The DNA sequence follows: TGTGCCAGCAGTCGACTAGCGGGTGTTAGCACAGATACGCAGTATTTT.